This TCR beta chain is from a study of CD8 T cells in ankylosing spondylitis. This clonotype has ten or more counts. TCRdb fed the 5' RACE reads into MiXCR, producing one record per CDR3 protein. Among 250,000 to 400,000 distinct CDR3 sequences listed, 11% were seen once. Germline V gives CDR1 MNHNS, CDR2 SASEGT. The CDR3 is 14 amino acids. Trimming shortened V by 7 bases and J by 0 bases, and 9 bases separated the two germline ends. Source material: blood, either unsorted or a sorted T cell fraction (not recorded which). This receptor was obtained from a female donor with ankylosing spondylitis or in good health (not recorded which). The chain links TRBV6-1 to TRBJ2-2, with D hard to call. This CDR3 reads CASTQRSNTGELFF. CDR3 sequence (DNA): TGTGCCAGCACCCAGCGTTCGAACACCGGGGAGCTGTTTTTT.